A single sample gave rise to the 18 T cell receptor beta chains below, sequenced in a study of control samples from healthy donors and cancer patients. Profiled with immunoSEQ multiplex PCR; TCRdb holds only in-frame clones, not every one. Of 160,000 or so clones listed, around 96% were seen once; the top ten hold 8.5%. Sequenced sample: blood. Receptors originate from a woman between 40 and 50 years old in good health.

The rearrangement joins TRBV5-4 to TRBJ1-2, with D tentatively TRBD1 (5 bases). The CDR3 has 12 residues. V shed 2 bases and J shed 7 bases, with 9 bases lying between them. Germline assignment: CDR1 SGHNT and CDR2 YYREEE (reference sequence). The CDR3 sequence is CASSFRTGGYTF. For the CDR3, the DNA is TGTGCCAGCAGCTTTAGAACAGGTGGCTACACCTTC.

The count of this clone is one. V and J are TRBV6-5 and TRBJ1-4; TRBD1 agrees at 8 bases. J was trimmed by 8 bases and V by 7 bases; bases with no gene match: 9. The CDR3 totals 14 residues. Per germline, CDR1 MNHEY and CDR2 SVGAGI. In DNA, the CDR3 is TGTGCCAGCACCCAAGGACAGGGTGCGGAAAAACTGTTTTTT. This gives the protein CASTQGQGAEKLFF.

The chain has TRBV7-3 and TRBJ1-1; maybe TRBD1 (5 bases). The germline V gene has CDR1 SGHTA and CDR2 FQGTGA. There are 14 residues in the CDR3. Between the trimmed V and J ends, which lost 2 bases and 6 bases, there was a span of 13 bases. The CDR3: CASSLAGTEAEAFF. The CDR3 DNA reads TGTGCCAGCAGCTTAGCCGGGACTGAAGCTGAAGCTTTCTTT. Using reference TRBV7-3 and TRBJ1-1 for the parts outside the CDR3, the full variable domain is GAGVSQTPSNKVTEKGKYVELRCDPISGHTALYWYRQSLGQGPEFLIYFQGTGAADDSGLPNDRFFAVRPEGSVSTLKIQRTERGDSAVYLCASSLAGTEAEAFFGQGTRLTVV.

A remark on this clone: At one of its ends the junction is not consistent with the germline gene, which may arise from a read error. V usage is TRBV7-8 and J usage is TRBJ1-6; maybe TRBD1 (5 bases). Germline V gene lookup returns CDR1 SGHVS and CDR2 FQNEAQ. The CDR3 runs to 11 residues. The CDR3 DNA follows: TGTGCCAGCAGCTTAGAGGGGAAAGTCTACTTT. Residues: CASSLEGKVYF.

The chain couples TRBV11-2 to TRBJ2-1, with D perhaps matching TRBD2 (6 bases). V lost 4 bases, J lost 6 bases, and 16 bases lay in between. The CDR3 contains 15 residues. Germline-derived CDR1 and CDR2 are SGHAT and FQNNGV. CDR3 residues: CASSYRETHGNEQFF. In nucleotides, the CDR3 is TGTGCCAGCAGCTATCGGGAGACCCATGGCAATGAGCAGTTCTTC.

V is TRBV7-9 and J is TRBJ1-6; D is possibly TRBD1 (5 bases). The germline CDR1 and CDR2 sequences are SEHNR and FQNEAQ (reference sequence). Trimming cost V 6 bases and J 5 bases, with 11 bases left between them. CDR3 length: 14 amino acids. CDR3 protein: CASSPDTNNSPLHF. CDR3 coding DNA: TGTGCCAGCAGTCCGGACACGAATAATTCACCCCTCCACTTT. Filled out from reference TRBV7-9 and TRBJ1-6, the complete variable domain reads DTGVSQNPRHKITKRGQNVTFRCDPISEHNRLYWYRQTLGQGPEFLTYFQNEAQLEKSRLLSDRFSAERPKGSFSTLEIQRTEQGDSAMYLCASSPDTNNSPLHFGNGTRLTVT.

This chain connects TRBV7-9 to TRBJ2-5; 7 bases fit TRBD1. The germline CDR1 and CDR2 sequences are SEHNR and FQNEAQ (reference sequence). This CDR3 contains 15 residues. V shed 8 bases, J shed 0 bases, and the junction held 9 bases outside the gene matches. CDR3 protein: CASLSSGTDQETQYF. The CDR3, as DNA: TGTGCCAGCTTATCCTCCGGGACAGACCAAGAGACCCAGTACTTC.

V is TRBV6-4 and J is TRBJ1-5, with D unclear. V was trimmed by 3 bases and J by 6 bases, leaving 9 bases between them. Germline-derived CDR1 and CDR2 are MRHNA and SNTAGT. The CDR3 contains 13 residues. CDR3 sequence reads: CASSESEGQPQHF. The CDR3 DNA reads TGTGCCAGCAGTGAATCTGAGGGTCAGCCCCAGCATTTT.

V and J are TRBV7-9 and TRBJ1-2; 7 bases map to TRBD1. V lost 1 base, J lost 4 bases, and 6 bases stayed unmatched. The CDR3 totals 15 residues. Germline lookup yields CDR1 SEHNR and CDR2 FQNEAQ (reference sequence). The CDR3 protein is CASSLGTGVFYGYTF. In nucleotides, the CDR3 is TGTGCCAGCAGCTTAGGGACAGGAGTGTTCTATGGCTACACCTTC.

The chain carries TRBV9 and TRBJ2-3; D is unclear. The germline V and J ends were trimmed by 1 base and 0 bases, with 12 bases remaining between them. This CDR3 contains 16 residues. Germline V gives CDR1 SGDLS, CDR2 YYNGEE. This CDR3 reads CASSVSPHISTDTQYF. For the CDR3, the DNA is TGTGCCAGCAGCGTAAGTCCCCACATTAGCACAGATACGCAGTATTTT.

In the case of this clone: The same CDR3 is also encoded by other DNA sequences in this sample. The rearrangement joins TRBV5-5 to TRBJ1-2; D remains ambiguous. Trimming removed 0 bases at V and 0 bases at J, with 6 bases between. Germline CDR1 and CDR2: SGHKS and YYEKEE (reference sequence). CDR3 size: 14 residues. Here the CDR3 reads CASSLDWTNYGYTF. CDR3 coding DNA: TGTGCCAGCAGCTTGGACTGGACTAACTATGGCTACACCTTC.

V and J are TRBV6-6 and TRBJ1-4; D is unclear. The CDR3 has 14 amino acids. CDR1 MNHNY and CDR2 SVGAGI come from the germline V gene (reference sequence). V lost 1 base to trimming and J lost 5 bases, with 8 bases between them. CDR3 amino acids: CASSYWEPNEKLFF. The CDR3 DNA is TGTGCCAGCAGTTACTGGGAGCCCAATGAAAAACTGTTTTTT.

This clone was seen more than once but under ten times. The V gene is TRBV4-2, the J gene TRBJ1-3; D gene ambiguous. Germline V gene sequence: CDR1 LGHNA, CDR2 YNFKEQ. Trimming removed 3 bases from V and 9 bases from J, with 12 bases in between. This CDR3 is 13 amino acids long. CDR3 sequence (DNA): TGTGCCAGCAGCCAGAACCCCCAGGTCACCATATATTTT. Translated, it gives CASSQNPQVTIYF.

This clone was seen only once. The chain joins TRBV7-6 to TRBJ2-3; 10 nucleotides match TRBD2. With V trimmed by 4 bases and J by 1 base, 2 bases remained unmatched. The CDR3 runs to 15 residues. CDR1 is SGHVS, CDR2 FNYEAQ, per germline. The CDR3 sequence is CASSYTSGGTDTQYF. The DNA for the CDR3 is TGTGCCAGCAGCTACACTAGCGGGGGCACAGATACGCAGTATTTT.

The chain links TRBV6-5 to TRBJ1-2; D possibly corresponds to TRBD1 (5 bases). V gave up 6 bases and J gave up 8 bases, with 16 bases separating them. The V gene's germline CDR1 is MNHEY and CDR2 SVGAGI. The CDR3 covers 13 residues. The DNA of the CDR3 is TGTGCCAGCAGCGCACGGGGGGGTCGGGGCTACACCTTC. Protein: CASSARGGRGYTF.

The chain carries TRBV25-1 and TRBJ2-3; D gene unclear. CDR3 size: 11 residues. The V end lost 4 bases, the J end lost 6 bases, and 5 bases lay between the germline ends. Germline CDR1 MGHDK, CDR2 SYGVNS. The CDR3 loop is CASSVGDTQYF. The CDR3 DNA reads TGTGCCAGCAGTGTTGGGGATACGCAGTATTTT.

This sequence joins TRBV2 and TRBJ1-1, with unresolved D. This CDR3 has 13 amino acids. Germline V CDR1 and CDR2: SNHLY, FYNNEI. Trimming pared 6 bases from V and 3 bases from J, leaving 11 bases between. The chain's CDR3 is CASSLRRDTEAFF. The CDR3, as DNA: TGTGCCAGCAGCCTAAGAAGGGACACTGAAGCTTTCTTT.

To note about this clone: This sample includes further DNA sequences coding for the same CDR3. The chain employs TRBV15 and TRBJ1-3; D is unclear. Between the trimmed V and J ends, which lost 0 bases and 0 bases, there was a span of 6 bases. Germline CDR1 is LNHNV and CDR2 is YYDKDF (reference sequence). This CDR3 comprises 15 residues. CDR3 in amino acids: CATSRDRGSGNTIYF. Here the CDR3 DNA reads TGTGCCACCAGCAGAGATCGAGGCTCTGGAAACACCATATATTTT.